Below, one T cell receptor beta chain is given with its context. Its matching antigen is unknown. The data were taken from a study of response to subunit inactivated influenza vaccine. CDR3 length equals 12 residues. Germline CDR1 reads DFQATT; CDR2 reads SNEGSKA (reference sequence). V was clipped by 5 bases and J by 3 bases, with 11 bases between them. TCRdb re-derived calls from the RT-PCR reads in MiXCR, one entry per CDR3 protein. The sample shows roughly 780,000 distinct CDR3 sequences, around a sixth of them seen only once. Whole-study findings and limits: Researchers suggested that each seasonal influenza vaccination recruits few new T cells.

The TCR comes from a man aged 45-65 years who received an inactivated influenza vaccine. The rearrangement uses TRBV20-1 and TRBJ2-7; perhaps TRBD1 as D (5 bases). Sample: PBMCs from blood, taken more than 4 days after vaccination. CDR3 sequence: CSALQENYEQYF. CDR3 bases: TGCAGTGCTTTACAGGAAAACTACGAGCAGTACTTC.